This T cell receptor (beta chain) was observed in a study of early T cells in non-severe SARS-CoV-2 infection. Overall study context: With bulk RNA from unsorted whole blood as input, sequencing yielded unpaired chains. General study results and limits: The VDJdb matching leaned toward anti-spike CD8 responses and overlooked private and CD4 specificities.

This CDR3 is built from 16 residues. Trimming cost V 6 bases and J 3 bases; bases outside gene matches: 12. Germline values: CDR1 SGHRS, CDR2 YFSETQ. Attached unique molecular identifiers marked individual cDNA molecules. TCRdb passed the 5' RACE reads through MiXCR, listing each CDR3 protein once. There are roughly 80,000 distinct CDR3 sequences in the sample; 11% to 15% occur only once, and around 3% lies in the top ten. As concerns this clonotype: Its antigen is undetermined.

The receptor comes from an adult who was a healthcare worker with PCR-confirmed SARS-CoV-2 infection or an uninfected control (not recorded which). This chain links TRBV5-1 with TRBJ2-7, with TRBD2 matching over 10 bases. Sequenced input: whole blood. The CDR3 protein is CASTPSGAGGNYEQYF. CDR3 nucleotide sequence: TGCGCCAGCACCCCCTCTGGAGCGGGGGGGAACTACGAGCAGTACTTC.